What follows are 26 T cell receptor beta chains derived from one specimen sequenced in a study of patients and donors after allogeneic stem cell transplantation. TCRdb re-derived calls from the RT-PCR reads in MiXCR, one entry per CDR3 protein. The sample contains about 74,000 distinct CDR3 sequences, about 26% of which appear only once. The sample was blood, either unsorted or a sorted T cell fraction (not recorded which). The source is a human donor who was either an allogeneic HSCT recipient or a stem cell or donor lymphocyte infusion donor (not recorded which). It is not recorded whose cells these are; they may come from a transplant donor.

J is TRBJ1-2 and V is TRBV4-1; a possible D gene is TRBD1 (5 bases). Trimming left V 3 bases short and J 8 bases short, with 19 bases between. The CDR3 contains 15 residues. Germline V CDR1 and CDR2: MGHRA, YSYEKL. For the CDR3, the DNA is TGCGCCAGCAGCCACGACCCGGGAATTGGGGACGGCTACACCTTC. Protein product: CASSHDPGIGDGYTF.

The table lists this clonotype with a few counts. V gene TRBV7-6 combines with J gene TRBJ1-1, with a possible D match to TRBD1 (6 bases). Germline assignment: CDR1 SGHVS and CDR2 FNYEAQ. The length of the CDR3 is 13 residues. The germline V and J ends were trimmed by 1 base and 3 bases, with 6 bases remaining between them. The DNA for the CDR3 is TGTGCCAGCAGCTTAGACAGGGACACTGAAGCTTTCTTT. Its translation is CASSLDRDTEAFF. The whole variable domain, remainder taken from reference TRBV7-6 and TRBJ1-1, is GAGVSQSPRYKVTKRGQDVALRCDPISGHVSLYWYRQALGQGPEFLTYFNYEAQQDKSGLPNDRFSAERPEGSISTLTIQRTEQRDSAMYRCASSLDRDTEAFFGQGTRLTVV.

V and J are TRBV10-3 and TRBJ1-1, with D perhaps matching TRBD1 (6 bases). V was shortened by 0 bases and J by 3 bases, with 11 bases between the two germline ends. CDR1 and CDR2 (germline): ENHRY, SYGVKD. The CDR3 totals 15 residues. The CDR3 DNA follows: TGTGCCATCAGTGAGTCGTGGGGGGCGGACACTGAAGCTTTCTTT. Translation gives CAISESWGADTEAFF.

This clonotype appeared a few times. CDR3 bases: TGTGCCACCAGTGATTTAAACGGACAGGGGAACACCGGGGAGCTGTTTTTT. Protein product: CATSDLNGQGNTGELFF. This sequence joins TRBV24-1 and TRBJ2-2; 8 positions agree with TRBD1. Germline CDR1 and CDR2: KGHDR and SFDVKD. The junction had 4 bases not matched to a gene; V was cut back by 1 base and J by 1 base. The CDR3 is made up of 17 amino acids.

This clonotype has only a few counts. The chain is built from TRBV12-3 or TRBV12-4 and TRBJ1-6; D unresolved. This CDR3 region has 14 residues. V lost 3 bases, J lost 4 bases, and 7 bases lay in between. The CDR3 loop is CASSLSVYNSPLHF. The CDR3 nucleotides read TGTGCCAGCAGTTTGTCTGTTTATAATTCACCCCTCCACTTT.

The sample holds a few counts of this clonotype. The chain employs TRBV6-2 or TRBV6-3 and TRBJ1-1, with D perhaps TRBD1 (6 bases). Trimming removed 7 bases at V and 4 bases at J, with 16 bases between. Germline values: CDR1 MNHEY, CDR2 SVGEGT. The CDR3 totals 14 residues. CDR3 sequence: CASKKDSKFTEAFF. The DNA for the CDR3 is TGTGCCAGCAAAAAGGACAGTAAATTCACTGAAGCTTTCTTT.

This clonotype was detected a few times. CDR3 in DNA: TGCAGTGCTCCCCCACTTGGGGCAGGGCCAGGGGAGCAGTACTTC. Translation gives CSAPPLGAGPGEQYF. The V gene is TRBV20-1, the J gene TRBJ2-7, with a weak D call TRBD1 (5 bases). The V end was cut by 5 bases, the J end by 7 bases, with 24 bases between. Germline CDR1 is DFQATT and CDR2 is SNEGSKA (reference sequence). There are 15 residues in the CDR3.

V usage is TRBV5-1 and J usage is TRBJ1-6; 8 bases align to TRBD1. This CDR3 is built from 14 residues. Germline CDR1 reads SGHRS; CDR2 reads YFSETQ. Trimming took 4 bases from V and 9 from J; bases not matched to a gene: 6. CDR3 loop: CASSTDREISPLHF. CDR3 in DNA: TGCGCCAGCAGCACGGACAGGGAAATTTCACCCCTCCACTTT.

The chain joins TRBV13 to TRBJ2-7; D is possibly TRBD1 (5 bases). Trimming cost V 2 bases and J 3 bases, with 11 bases left between them. CDR3 length: 14 amino acids. Germline assignment: CDR1 PRHDT and CDR2 FYEKMQ (reference sequence). The DNA of the CDR3 is TGTGCCAGCAGCTTACAGGGTTTCTTCTACGAGCAGTACTTC. This codes for CASSLQGFFYEQYF.

The V and J genes are TRBV4-2 and TRBJ2-7; no clear D. The CDR3 is made up of 13 amino acids. V was trimmed by 1 base and J by 5 bases, leaving 9 bases between them. From germline, CDR1 is LGHNA and CDR2 YNFKEQ. The CDR3 sequence is CASSQVGSHEQYF. The CDR3 DNA follows: TGTGCCAGCAGCCAAGTGGGAAGCCACGAGCAGTACTTC.

This clonotype was counted at least ten times. The genes are TRBV5-1 and TRBJ1-1; D not certain. Trimming pared 2 bases from V and 0 bases from J, leaving 5 bases between. The CDR3 totals 13 residues. From germline, CDR1 is SGHRS and CDR2 YFSETQ. The CDR3 sequence: CASSFVVNTEAFF. DNA for the CDR3: TGCGCCAGCAGCTTTGTTGTGAACACTGAAGCTTTCTTT.

The rearrangement links TRBV20-1 to TRBJ2-3; D is unclear. The germline gives CDR1 DFQATT, CDR2 SNEGSKA (reference sequence). Between the trimmed V and J ends, which lost 0 bases and 1 base, there was a span of 8 bases. This CDR3 is built from 14 residues. CDR3 nucleotide sequence: TGCAGTGCTAGAGATCTGGATGGCACAGATACGCAGTATTTT. Amino acid sequence: CSARDLDGTDTQYF.

V gene TRBV5-1 combines with J gene TRBJ1-1; 7 bases fit TRBD1. Losses at the gene ends were 4 bases for V and 6 bases for J; bases not matched to a gene: 9. This CDR3 is built from 14 residues. Germline CDR1 and CDR2: SGHRS and YFSETQ. The CDR3 DNA follows: TGCGCCAGCAGCCCCGCGGGACAGCCATCTGAAGCTTTCTTT. Its protein is CASSPAGQPSEAFF.

V is TRBV6-5 and J is TRBJ2-1, with D possibly TRBD2 on 5 matching bases. CDR1 and CDR2 (germline): MNHEY, SVGAGI. This CDR3 contains 13 residues. Trimming took off 0 bases at V and 7 bases at J, with 7 bases between the two ends. Written as DNA, the CDR3 is TGTGCCAGCAGTTACTCGCCGGGAAATGAGCAGTTCTTC. Translating gives CASSYSPGNEQFF.

This clonotype was picked up a small number of times. The chain is built from TRBV2 and TRBJ2-1, with 8 positions matching TRBD2. Germline-derived CDR1 and CDR2 are SNHLY and FYNNEI. The J segment lost 8 bases and the V segment lost 2 bases, leaving 8 bases of the junction unmatched. CDR3 length: 15 residues. The CDR3 loop reads CASSENLVGGDEQFF. The CDR3 DNA follows: TGTGCCAGCAGTGAAAATTTGGTCGGGGGGGATGAGCAGTTCTTC. Based on the CDR3 plus reference TRBV2 and TRBJ2-1, the full variable domain is EPEVTQTPSHQVTQMGQEVILRCVPISNHLYFYWYRQILGQKVEFLVSFYNNEISEKSEIFDDQFSVERPDGSNFTLKIRSTKLEDSAMYFCASSENLVGGDEQFFGPGTRLTVL.

J is TRBJ1-2 and V is TRBV20-1, with 9 positions matching TRBD1. Germline V gene sequence: CDR1 DFQATT, CDR2 SNEGSKA (reference sequence). J gave up 3 bases and V 8 bases, and 10 bases lay outside the gene matches. The CDR3 extends over 14 amino acids. CDR3 protein: CSYHGTGNDYGYTF. The CDR3, as DNA: TGCAGTTACCATGGGACAGGGAACGACTATGGCTACACCTTC.

The chain is built from TRBV7-2 and TRBJ1-1, with 12 positions matching TRBD1. CDR3 length equals 15 residues. In germline, CDR1 is SGHTA, CDR2 FQGNSA. The junction had 12 bases not matched to a gene; V was cut back by 5 bases and J by 11 bases. The DNA for the CDR3 is TGTGCCAGCAGCCTCTTCCCGGGACAGGGGGCACGGGCTTTCTTT. Translated, it gives CASSLFPGQGARAFF.

The chain joins TRBV7-9 to TRBJ1-1, with D unresolved. The CDR3 covers 11 residues. The germline V gene encodes CDR1 SEHNR and CDR2 FQNEAQ (reference sequence). The V and J ends lost 5 bases and 5 bases respectively, with 6 bases between them. The CDR3 nucleotides are TGTGCCAGCAGCGCGGAAACTGAAGCTTTCTTT. The encoded protein is CASSAETEAFF.

This clonotype was picked up one time. The chain has TRBV4-2 and TRBJ2-3; possible D gene TRBD2, 5 bases. V lost 3 bases and J lost 0, with 13 bases in between. Germline CDR1 and CDR2: LGHNA and YNFKEQ. The CDR3 length is 16 residues. CDR3: CASSQRAPPSTDTQYF. In nucleotides, the CDR3 is TGTGCCAGCAGCCAGAGGGCCCCCCCTAGCACAGATACGCAGTATTTT.

This clonotype showed up just a few times. J is TRBJ1-4 and V is TRBV12-3 or TRBV12-4; 9 bases map to TRBD1. The CDR3 runs 14 residues. Trimming cost V 5 bases and J 6 bases; bases outside gene matches: 4. The CDR3 protein is CASSTTGGDEKLFF. The CDR3 DNA follows: TGTGCCAGCAGTACAACAGGGGGCGATGAAAAACTGTTTTTT.

The rearrangement joins TRBV5-1 to TRBJ1-1, with D unresolved. The CDR3 sequence is 13 residues long. The germline CDR1 and CDR2 sequences are SGHRS and YFSETQ. Trimming stripped 4 bases from V and 6 bases from J, with 13 bases between. The CDR3 protein is CASSLDTHAEAFF. The CDR3 DNA reads as TGCGCCAGCAGCCTCGACACGCACGCTGAAGCTTTCTTT.

This chain uses TRBV7-9 with TRBJ1-6; the match to TRBD1 covers 8 bases. Trimming at V came to 5 bases and at J to 7 bases, leaving 4 bases not matched to a gene. Germline assignment: CDR1 SEHNR and CDR2 FQNEAQ (reference sequence). This CDR3 has 14 amino acids. CDR3 loop: CASSPRGHNSPLHF. The CDR3 nucleotides read TGTGCCAGCAGCCCCAGGGGGCACAATTCACCCCTCCACTTT.

This clonotype appeared many times. This chain links TRBV27 with TRBJ2-7, with D unresolved. Deletions cut 5 bases from V and 2 bases from J, with 13 bases between. The CDR3 totals 14 residues. CDR1 is MNHEY and CDR2 is SMNVEV in the germline V gene (reference sequence). The CDR3 nucleotides are TGTGCCAGCAGTCCCAGTCCCCGGGCCTACGAGCAGTACTTC. Its translation is CASSPSPRAYEQYF.

This clonotype was recorded a few times. The chain employs TRBV15 and TRBJ1-2, with D maybe TRBD1 (6 bases). The germline V gene encodes CDR1 LNHNV and CDR2 YYDKDF (reference sequence). The CDR3 consists of 16 residues. V lost 1 base to trimming and J lost 4 bases, with 16 bases between them. CDR3 amino acids: CATSRVRGQRIYGYTF. In nucleotides, the CDR3 is TGTGCCACCAGCAGAGTTCGAGGACAGCGGATCTATGGCTACACCTTC.

This clonotype was seen a few times. V usage is TRBV6-1 and J usage is TRBJ1-1; 7 bases align to TRBD1. V dropped 6 bases and J dropped 6; count of bases not matched to a gene: 10. Germline values: CDR1 MNHNS, CDR2 SASEGT. The CDR3 is 14 residues long. Here the CDR3 reads CASSNRGERAEAFF. In DNA form, the CDR3 reads TGTGCCAGCAGCAACAGGGGAGAGAGAGCTGAAGCTTTCTTT.

The J gene is TRBJ1-1, the V gene TRBV3-1; D is perhaps TRBD1 (5 bases). The V gene's germline CDR1 is LGHDT and CDR2 YNNKEL (reference sequence). The CDR3 is 14 amino acids. V lost 4 bases and J lost 4, with 13 bases in between. CDR3 amino acids: CASSLLGDRTEAFF. The CDR3 DNA is TGTGCCAGCAGCCTTCTTGGGGACCGCACTGAAGCTTTCTTT.